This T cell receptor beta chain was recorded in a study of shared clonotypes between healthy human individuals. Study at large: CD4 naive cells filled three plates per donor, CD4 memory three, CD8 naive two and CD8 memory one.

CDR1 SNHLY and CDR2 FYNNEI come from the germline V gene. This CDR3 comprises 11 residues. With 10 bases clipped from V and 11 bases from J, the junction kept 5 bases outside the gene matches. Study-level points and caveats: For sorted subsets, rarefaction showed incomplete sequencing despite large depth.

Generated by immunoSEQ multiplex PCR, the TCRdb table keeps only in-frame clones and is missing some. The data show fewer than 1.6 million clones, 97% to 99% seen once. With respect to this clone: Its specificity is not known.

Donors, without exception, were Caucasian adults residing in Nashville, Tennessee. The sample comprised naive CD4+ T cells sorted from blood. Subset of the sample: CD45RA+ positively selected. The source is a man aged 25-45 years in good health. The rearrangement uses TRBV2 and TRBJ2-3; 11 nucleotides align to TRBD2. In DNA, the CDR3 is TGTGCCACCGTACTAGCGGGGGAGCAGTATTTT. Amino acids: CATVLAGEQYF.